The clone carrying this T cell receptor (beta chain) turned up a few times. The sample is drawn from a study of cytomegalovirus exposure and HLA in healthy donors. The study ran its PCR with 60 Vbeta and 13 Jbeta primers. Libraries were prepared by immunoSEQ multiplex PCR; TCRdb keeps only in-frame clonotypes and omits some of them. This table has more than 85,000 clones, around 10% appearing once. Unmatched junction bases numbered 4, after V lost 2 bases and J lost 1 base. Germline V CDR1 and CDR2: MNHEY, SVGAGI. This CDR3 is 16 amino acids long. Sequencing used PBMCs. The V call is TRBV6-5, the J call TRBJ2-1, with TRBD2 matching 8 bases. The TCR comes from a man in his fifties or sixties in good health and CMV-seropositive. CDR3 region: CASSYDGRGSYNEQFF. The CDR3 DNA reads as TGTGCCAGCAGTTACGACGGGAGGGGGTCCTACAATGAGCAGTTCTTC.